The TCR beta chain under discussion was sequenced for a study of blood T cell repertoires in COVID-19. At the level of the study: Spain, Italy and the United States supplied samples that represented acute and convalescent COVID-19.

The germline CDR1 and CDR2 sequences are GTSNPN and SVGIG (reference sequence). The CDR3 is 17 amino acids. V was trimmed by 0 bases and J by 4 bases, leaving 18 bases between them. Some clones are missing from TCRdb's copy, which holds only in-frame ones; the method was immunoSEQ multiplex PCR. The sample has 200,000 to 250,000 clones; about four fifths are singletons. The chain employs TRBV30 and TRBJ1-4, with D tentatively TRBD1 (5 bases). Source material: PBMCs or T cells enriched from blood (not recorded which). The sequence came from a woman between 50 and 59 years old with acute COVID-19. Here the CDR3 reads CAWSVPLWRDLNEKLFF. CDR3 DNA: TGTGCCTGGAGTGTCCCCTTATGGCGGGACCTTAATGAAAAACTGTTTTTT.